These 2 T cell receptor beta chains were sequenced from one sample in a study of T cell responses to AZD1222 COVID-19 vaccine. Measured with immunoSEQ multiplex PCR; TCRdb has only the in-frame clones, and not every one. Found here are approximately 170,000 clones, 75% to 90% of them singletons; the top ten hold 6% to 8%. Sequencing used peripheral blood, obtained on day 0 of AZD1222 vaccination. The origin of the receptors is an adult in good health.

The V and J genes are TRBV9 and TRBJ1-1; no firm D call. From germline, CDR1 is SGDLS and CDR2 YYNGEE. The ends were cut back, 0 bases at V and 0 bases at J, with 9 bases in the middle. CDR3 length equals 15 residues. The CDR3: CASSVAPGMNTEAFF. As DNA, the CDR3 is TGTGCCAGCAGCGTAGCTCCAGGTATGAACACTGAAGCTTTCTTT.

This clone was detected once. The genes are TRBV3-1 (or the pseudogene TRBV3-2) and TRBJ2-7, with D perhaps TRBD2 (5 bases). The germline V and J ends were trimmed by 1 base and 0 bases, with 7 bases remaining between them. Germline V CDR1 and CDR2: LGHDT, YNNKEL (reference sequence). The length of the CDR3 is 14 residues. The CDR3 DNA reads as TGTGCCAGCAGCCAAGCAACTAGCTCCTACGAGCAGTACTTC. Its translation: CASSQATSSYEQYF.